The 30 T cell receptor beta chains presented below share a single source sample, sequenced in a study of human T cells and chemical hapten exposure (dated by TCRdb to about 2021). The method was RACE. TCRdb lists the instrument as NextSeq 500. TCRdb reprocessing: public reads trimmed at Q25 with fastp, clones called with MiXCR, in-frame beta chains kept. Duplicate CDR3 protein sequences are folded into a single record with the most common DNA and genes. This sample is represented by about 97,000 distinct CDR3 sequences; roughly a quarter of them were singletons. Jointly, the top ten make up about a tenth of the sample. Interpreted using the paper, the time point label stands for: patch test 3, about 24 weeks after DPC sensitization. The label giving this sample's treatment or condition can be read as: therapeutic diphenylcyclopropenone sensitization with weekly scalp DPC. The sample was whole blood, taken in connection with sensitization to the hapten diphenylcyclopropenone (DPC). Receptor source: a middle-aged man with alopecia areata. Some clones in this sample may be carry-over from other donors' samples.

Only a few counts were recorded for this clonotype. This chain links TRBV7-7 with TRBJ2-5; maybe TRBD1 (6 bases). The CDR3 sequence is 14 residues long. Looked up from germline, CDR1 is SSHAT and CDR2 is FNYEAQ (reference sequence). The V end lost 5 bases, the J end lost 2 bases, and 12 bases lay between the germline ends. The DNA of the CDR3 is TGTGCCAGCAGCCCTTCAGGGGCTCAAGAGACCCAGTACTTC. It yields the protein CASSPSGAQETQYF. The complete variable domain, with remaining parts taken from reference TRBV7-7 and TRBJ2-5, reads GAGVSQSPRYKVTKRGQDVTLRCDPISSHATLYWYQQALGQGPEFLTYFNYEAQPDKSGLPSDRFSAERPEGSISTLTIQRTEQRDSAMYRCASSPSGAQETQYFGPGTRLLVL.

This clonotype was seen a few times. The J gene is TRBJ1-2, the V gene TRBV6-1; D is unclear. Trimming removed 7 bases at V and 4 bases at J, with 13 bases between. This CDR3 has 13 amino acids. The germline gives CDR1 MNHNS, CDR2 SASEGT. CDR3: CASTEAGSYGYTF. CDR3 nucleotides: TGTGCCAGCACCGAAGCGGGGTCCTATGGCTACACCTTC.

This clonotype was detected a few times. The CDR3 region is CASSKGDTPSYNEQFF. The CDR3 region has the DNA TGTGCCAGCAGCAAGGGGGACACCCCCTCCTACAATGAGCAGTTCTTC. The chain joins TRBV5-5 to TRBJ2-1; D possibly corresponds to TRBD1 (6 bases). V was clipped by 4 bases and J by 0 bases, with 14 bases between them. This CDR3 is built from 16 residues. Germline CDR1 is SGHKS and CDR2 is YYEKEE (reference sequence).

This clonotype showed up just a few times. The gene calls are TRBV18 and TRBJ2-4; D may correspond to TRBD1 or TRBD2 (5 bases each). The CDR3 extends over 15 amino acids. Germline assignment: CDR1 KGHSH and CDR2 LQKENI. V lost 0 bases to trimming and J lost 1 base, with 7 bases between them. The CDR3 bases are TGTGCCAGCTCACCACCGAGGGGCGCCAAAAACATTCAGTACTTC. Translating it yields CASSPPRGAKNIQYF. Supplemented by reference TRBV18 and TRBJ2-4, the full variable domain reads NAGVMQNPRHLVRRRGQEARLRCSPMKGHSHVYWYRQLPEEGLKFMVYLQKENIIDESGMPKERFSAEFPKEGPSILRIQQVVRGDSAAYFCASSPPRGAKNIQYFGAGTRLSVL.

This clonotype has a handful of counts. As DNA, the CDR3 is TGCAGTGCTAGAGGCGGGGGAATGGCCACTGAAGCTTTCTTT. As protein: CSARGGGMATEAFF. The V and J genes are TRBV20-1 and TRBJ1-1; possible D gene TRBD1, 5 bases. The CDR3 has 14 residues. V gave up 1 base and J gave up 4 bases, with 13 bases separating them. Per the germline V gene, CDR1 is DFQATT and CDR2 is SNEGSKA (reference sequence).

A few counts support this clonotype. The CDR3 DNA is TGTGCCAGCAGAACGACGACACCAAACACTGAAGCTTTCTTT. It specifies CASRTTTPNTEAFF. V is TRBV6-2 or TRBV6-3 and J is TRBJ1-1, with no clear D. This CDR3 spans 14 amino acids. V lost 6 bases and J lost 2, with 13 bases in between. Germline V gives CDR1 MNHEY, CDR2 SVGEGT.

This clonotype came up many times. The CDR3 does not end in the conserved phenylalanine or tryptophan, so this is likely a read error. The limits of the CDR3 on the DNA are not certain, so only TCRdb's listed CDR3 is given. This chain uses TRBV7-9 with TRBJ1-1; the table's D gene call, TRBD1, was not cross checked with the DNA. Germline lookup yields CDR1 SEHNR and CDR2 FQNEAQ (reference sequence). The CDR3 is 13 amino acids in total, end residues counted. This CDR3 is CASSSRDRANLYI.

The chain is built from TRBV6-2 or TRBV6-3 and TRBJ1-2; D not certain. Deletions cut 10 bases from V and 3 bases from J, with 15 bases between. The CDR3 is 13 amino acids. In germline, CDR1 is MNHEY, CDR2 SVGEGT. The CDR3 nucleotides read TGTGCCACCCACCGTGGAGACTACTATGGCTACACCTTC. Translating it yields CATHRGDYYGYTF.

The V call is TRBV2, the J call TRBJ1-1; 10 positions match TRBD1. This CDR3 has 13 amino acids. Germline V CDR1 and CDR2: SNHLY, FYNNEI. Trimming cost V 7 bases and J 6 bases; bases outside gene matches: 5. This chain's CDR3 is CASKRDRGPEAFF. The CDR3 DNA sequence: TGTGCCAGCAAGAGGGACAGGGGACCTGAAGCTTTCTTT.

This clonotype came up a few times. The chain is built from TRBV20-1 and TRBJ1-2; 10 bases line up with TRBD1. V was clipped by 6 bases and J by 4 bases; unmatched bases: 14. The CDR3 is 16 amino acids. Germline CDR1 DFQATT, CDR2 SNEGSKA (reference sequence). CDR3 amino acids: CSALHGTGAPIYGYTF. The CDR3 region has the DNA TGCAGTGCGCTCCATGGGACAGGGGCCCCTATCTATGGCTACACCTTC.

This clonotype was found many times. The V and J genes are TRBV20-1 and TRBJ2-1, with TRBD2 identical over 7 bases. The V gene end was trimmed by 2 bases and the J gene end by 4 bases; junction bases not matched to a gene: 5. CDR1 is DFQATT and CDR2 is SNEGSKA in the germline V gene (reference sequence). The CDR3 length is 14 residues. The CDR3 bases are TGCAGTGCTAGATCCTGGCGGGGGTACAATGAGCAGTTCTTC. Residues: CSARSWRGYNEQFF.

This chain joins TRBV28 and TRBJ2-1, with D perhaps matching TRBD1 (6 bases). The germline gives CDR1 MDHEN, CDR2 SYDVKM. The CDR3 covers 15 residues. V shed 3 bases and J shed 8 bases, with 17 bases lying between them. The CDR3 reads CASSFSARGWDEQFF. The CDR3 DNA reads TGTGCCAGCAGTTTTTCGGCGAGGGGGTGGGATGAGCAGTTCTTC.

This chain connects TRBV5-1 to TRBJ1-6; 7 positions match TRBD1. V shed 3 bases, J shed 14 bases, and the junction held 11 bases outside the gene matches. CDR1 SGHRS and CDR2 YFSETQ come from the germline V gene. The length of the CDR3 is 14 residues. CDR3 nucleotides: TGCGCCAGCAGCTCGGACAGGAGTACCGGGACCCTCCACTTT. Its translation is CASSSDRSTGTLHF.

V and J are TRBV29-1 and TRBJ1-2; D perhaps matches TRBD1 (6 bases). CDR3 length: 13 residues. Deletions cut 4 bases from V and 5 bases from J, with 14 bases between. Per germline, CDR1 SQVTM and CDR2 ANQGSEA. CDR3 sequence reads: CSVGEGVGYGYTF. CDR3 sequence (DNA): TGCAGCGTTGGCGAGGGGGTCGGGTATGGCTACACCTTC.

This clonotype was detected a few times. The V and J genes are TRBV12-3 or TRBV12-4 and TRBJ2-1; 10 bases are a match to TRBD2. This CDR3 comprises 15 residues. V was clipped by 3 bases and J by 8 bases; unmatched bases: 7. DNA for the CDR3: TGTGCCAGCAGTTTCAGCCGGGGGACTAGCGATGAGCAGTTCTTC. Residues: CASSFSRGTSDEQFF.

The CDR3 loop reads CASSPDRGGMNTEAFF. CDR3 DNA: TGTGCCAGCTCACCGGACAGGGGAGGGATGAACACTGAAGCTTTCTTT. The rearrangement links TRBV18 to TRBJ1-1, with 9 bases aligning to TRBD1. The CDR3 is made up of 16 amino acids. Unmatched junction bases numbered 5, after V lost 3 bases and J lost 0 bases. Germline values: CDR1 KGHSH, CDR2 LQKENI. Looking up the rest from reference TRBV18 and TRBJ1-1 gives the full variable domain: NAGVMQNPRHLVRRRGQEARLRCSPMKGHSHVYWYRQLPEEGLKFMVYLQKENIIDESGMPKERFSAEFPKEGPSILRIQQVVRGDSAAYFCASSPDRGGMNTEAFFGQGTRLTVV.

The chain has TRBV7-2 and TRBJ2-3; 10 bases line up with TRBD2. The CDR3 runs 16 residues. Germline V gives CDR1 SGHTA, CDR2 FQGNSA. V trimming: 7 bases; J trimming: 3 bases; junction bases outside the gene matches: 10. The CDR3 DNA sequence: TGTGCCAGCATCCTAGGGGGTAGCGGGAGGACAGATACGCAGTATTTT. This translates into CASILGGSGRTDTQYF.

V and J are TRBV20-1 and TRBJ1-5; no clear D gene. The CDR3 is 15 amino acids. Germline-derived CDR1 and CDR2 are DFQATT and SNEGSKA (reference sequence). Trimming pared 3 bases from V and 7 bases from J, leaving 19 bases between. The CDR3 sequence: CSASHLREMGQPQHF. In nucleotides, the CDR3 is TGCAGTGCTAGTCACCTTCGAGAGATGGGGCAGCCCCAGCATTTT.

The genes are TRBV18 and TRBJ1-4, with TRBD1 matching over 10 bases. CDR3 length: 15 amino acids. Germline loops: CDR1 KGHSH, CDR2 LQKENI. J gave up 8 bases and V 5 bases, and 8 bases lay outside the gene matches. The CDR3: CASSSGRTGGEKLFF. The CDR3 DNA reads TGTGCCAGCTCAAGCGGACGGACAGGGGGAGAAAAACTGTTTTTT.

V and J are TRBV18 and TRBJ2-7; TRBD1 aligns across 8 bases. Per the germline V gene, CDR1 is KGHSH and CDR2 is LQKENI. The trim removed 6 bases at V and 6 bases at J, leaving 7 bases unmatched. CDR3 length equals 13 residues. The CDR3 nucleotides read TGTGCCAGCTCGCGAGGACAGGGATCCGAGCAGTACTTC. This gives the protein CASSRGQGSEQYF.

The chain carries TRBV29-1 and TRBJ2-7; D unclear. CDR3 length equals 12 residues. CDR1 and CDR2 (germline): SQVTM, ANQGSEA. Trimming pared 6 bases from V and 4 bases from J, leaving 13 bases between. The DNA of the CDR3 is TGCAGCGTCTCCGCGCCCCCTTACGAGCAGTACTTC. Translation gives CSVSAPPYEQYF.

The rearrangement joins TRBV7-2 to TRBJ1-5; D unresolved. V lost 5 bases to trimming and J lost 7 bases, with 12 bases between them. The germline gives CDR1 SGHTA, CDR2 FQGNSA. CDR3 length: 13 amino acids. CDR3 region: CASSPKMGQPQHF. CDR3 coding DNA: TGTGCCAGCAGCCCCAAGATGGGGCAGCCCCAGCATTTT.

This clonotype was observed a few times. The V and J genes are TRBV20-1 and TRBJ1-1, with D uncertain. This CDR3 has 12 residues. The V gene's germline CDR1 is DFQATT and CDR2 SNEGSKA (reference sequence). The ends were cut back, 6 bases at V and 5 bases at J, with 13 bases in the middle. CDR3: CSASVGITEAFF. The DNA of the CDR3 is TGCAGTGCCTCTGTTGGGATTACTGAAGCTTTCTTT.

This clonotype turned up a few times. The gene calls are TRBV27 and TRBJ1-1; D call uncertain. Germline values: CDR1 MNHEY, CDR2 SMNVEV (reference sequence). Trimming left V 4 bases short and J 3 bases short, with 15 bases between. This CDR3 has 15 amino acids. The CDR3 nucleotides read TGTGCCAGCAGTTACTACGGGTCTGCGGACACTGAAGCTTTCTTT. Protein: CASSYYGSADTEAFF.

CDR3 sequence (DNA): TGTGCCAGCAGTAGCGGGGGGGTAGCCAAAAACATTCAGTACTTC. It is translated as CASSSGGVAKNIQYF. The V and J genes are TRBV28 and TRBJ2-4, with 10 bases matching TRBD2. J was trimmed by 0 bases and V by 5 bases; bases with no gene match: 1. Per the germline V gene, CDR1 is MDHEN and CDR2 is SYDVKM. The CDR3 covers 15 residues.

The rearrangement uses TRBV4-3 and TRBJ2-7; no clear D. This CDR3 has 14 amino acids. The germline V gene has CDR1 LGHNA and CDR2 YSLEER. Trimming shortened V by 1 base and J by 4 bases, and 11 bases separated the two germline ends. CDR3 sequence reads: CASSQGPVGYEQYF. The CDR3 DNA reads TGCGCCAGCAGCCAAGGGCCCGTTGGTTACGAGCAGTACTTC.

In this sample, this clonotype turned up a few times. This chain links TRBV20-1 with TRBJ1-5, with a possible D match to TRBD1 (6 bases). This CDR3 is 16 amino acids long. Trimming pared 3 bases from V and 0 bases from J, leaving 15 bases between. Germline V gene lookup returns CDR1 DFQATT and CDR2 SNEGSKA (reference sequence). CDR3 sequence: CSASSRGIGSNQPQHF. The CDR3 DNA sequence: TGCAGTGCTAGCTCCAGGGGAATTGGTAGCAATCAGCCCCAGCATTTT.

This clonotype occurred a few times. This chain joins TRBV7-2 and TRBJ2-7; TRBD2 matches 14 bases. V dropped 5 bases and J dropped 6; count of bases not matched to a gene: 6. The CDR3 extends over 15 amino acids. The germline CDR1 and CDR2 sequences are SGHTA and FQGNSA. CDR3: CASSPGLAGVGEQYF. As DNA, the CDR3 is TGTGCCAGCAGCCCGGGACTAGCGGGAGTTGGCGAGCAGTACTTC. Variable domain in full (rest from reference TRBV7-2 and TRBJ2-7): GAGVSQSPSNKVTEKGKDVELRCDPISGHTALYWYRQSLGQGLEFLIYFQGNSAPDKSGLPSDRFSAERTGGSVSTLTIQRTQQEDSAVYLCASSPGLAGVGEQYFGPGTRLTVT.

The rearrangement links TRBV5-4 to TRBJ2-5, with TRBD1 matching over 7 bases. J was trimmed by 3 bases and V by 0 bases; bases with no gene match: 5. The germline CDR1 and CDR2 sequences are SGHNT and YYREEE (reference sequence). The CDR3 loop spans 15 amino acids. Written as DNA, the CDR3 is TGTGCCAGCAGCTTGGCGCAGGGGGTAGAAGAGACCCAGTACTTC. As protein: CASSLAQGVEETQYF.

This clonotype was observed a few times. The chain couples TRBV5-1 to TRBJ2-1; unclear D gene. Trimming stripped 0 bases from V and 5 bases from J, with 6 bases between. The CDR3 totals 13 residues. CDR1 is SGHRS and CDR2 is YFSETQ in the germline V gene. CDR3 coding DNA: TGCGCCAGCAGCTTGGTTTCCGACAATGAGCAGTTCTTC. Protein product: CASSLVSDNEQFF. Filled out from reference TRBV5-1 and TRBJ2-1, the complete variable domain reads KAGVTQTPRYLIKTRGQQVTLSCSPISGHRSVSWYQQTPGQGLQFLFEYFSETQRNKGNFPGRFSGRQFSNSRSEMNVSTLELGDSALYLCASSLVSDNEQFFGPGTRLTVL.